Shown below are 14 T cell receptor beta chains from a single sample sequenced in a study of T cell responses to AZD1222 COVID-19 vaccine. This table comes from immunoSEQ multiplex PCR, and its TCRdb copy is limited to in-frame clones, with some not included. The sample yields under 130,000 clones, 89% seen once. Source: peripheral blood, taken 28 days after the second AZD1222 dose. These receptors originate from an adult who received the AZD1222 COVID-19 vaccine.

The CDR3 region has the DNA TGTGCCAGCAGCCGTGGACAGGGGAATTCACCCCTCCACTTT. Protein product: CASSRGQGNSPLHF. J is TRBJ1-6 and V is TRBV28; 9 bases line up with TRBD1. After removal of 6 bases from V and 7 bases from J, the junction contained 4 bases not matched to a gene. Germline lookup yields CDR1 MDHEN and CDR2 SYDVKM. The CDR3 has 14 residues. Full variable domain (rest looked up from reference TRBV28 and TRBJ1-6): DVKVTQSSRYLVKRTGEKVFLECVQDMDHENMFWYRQDPGLGLRLIYFSYDVKMKEKGDIPEGYSVSREKKERFSLILESASTNQTSMYLCASSRGQGNSPLHFGNGTRLTVT.

V is TRBV29-1 and J is TRBJ1-2; D is ambiguous. Between the trimmed V and J ends, which lost 5 bases and 0 bases, there was a span of 7 bases. The V gene's germline CDR1 is SQVTM and CDR2 ANQGSEA. This CDR3 is built from 12 residues. The CDR3 region has the DNA TGCAGCGTTTCGGTCACTAACTATGGCTACACCTTC. This codes for CSVSVTNYGYTF. Full variable domain (rest looked up from reference TRBV29-1 and TRBJ1-2): SAVISQKPSRDICQRGTSLTIQCQVDSQVTMMFWYRQQPGQSLTLIATANQGSEATYESGFVIDKFPISRPNLTFSTLTVSNMSPEDSSIYLCSVSVTNYGYTFGSGTRLTVV.

The CDR3: CASSIAGPANEKLFF. The CDR3 DNA is TGTGCCAGTAGTATAGCGGGGCCGGCTAATGAAAAACTGTTTTTT. This chain connects TRBV19 to TRBJ1-4, with TRBD1 as a possible D gene (5 bases). Germline values: CDR1 LNHDA, CDR2 SQIVND (reference sequence). The CDR3 has 15 residues. Trimming left V 1 base short and J 3 bases short, with 9 bases between.

The chain is built from TRBV2 and TRBJ2-3, with TRBD2 matching over 8 bases. V lost 4 bases, J lost 2 bases, and 5 bases stayed unmatched. The CDR3 is made up of 15 amino acids. Germline CDR1 and CDR2: SNHLY and FYNNEI. The DNA for the CDR3 is TGTGCCAGCAGTGTCCTAGCGGGTAACACAGATACGCAGTATTTT. Protein: CASSVLAGNTDTQYF.

This chain connects TRBV3-1 (or the pseudogene TRBV3-2) to TRBJ2-5, with no clear D. V lost 4 bases to trimming and J lost 2 bases, with 8 bases between them. This CDR3 is 13 amino acids long. CDR1 is LGHDT, CDR2 YNNKEL, per germline (reference sequence). The DNA of the CDR3 is TGTGCCAGCAGCCTCCTTATTCAAGAGACCCAGTACTTC. As protein: CASSLLIQETQYF.

This clone was counted a single time. This chain joins TRBV28 and TRBJ2-7, with D perhaps given as TRBD1 or TRBD2 (5 bases each). This CDR3 comprises 12 residues. V gave up 4 bases and J gave up 12 bases, with 16 bases separating them. Germline V lookup: CDR1 MDHEN, CDR2 SYDVKM. The CDR3 reads CASSSGRPFGYF. The CDR3 DNA reads TGTGCCAGCAGTTCGGGACGCCCCTTCGGGTACTTC.

This clone has only one observation. This chain joins TRBV7-2 and TRBJ2-7; 10 bases line up with TRBD1. CDR3 length equals 15 residues. The germline V gene encodes CDR1 SGHTA and CDR2 FQGNSA. Germline trimming cut 1 base from V and 4 bases from J; bases unmatched to any gene: 4. CDR3 nucleotide sequence: TGTGCCAGCAGCTTAGGGACAGGGGGTATGTACGAGCAGTACTTC. As protein: CASSLGTGGMYEQYF. Drawing the rest from reference TRBV7-2 and TRBJ2-7, the complete variable domain is GAGVSQSPSNKVTEKGKDVELRCDPISGHTALYWYRQSLGQGLEFLIYFQGNSAPDKSGLPSDRFSAERTGGSVSTLTIQRTQQEDSAVYLCASSLGTGGMYEQYFGPGTRLTVT.

The CDR3 DNA sequence: TGTGCCAGCAGCTGGGACAGTTACAATGAGCAGTTCTTC. It encodes CASSWDSYNEQFF. The chain has TRBV7-2 and TRBJ2-1, with 7 bases matching TRBD1. The CDR3 extends over 13 amino acids. The V segment lost 4 bases and the J segment 4 bases; nucleotides outside the gene matches: 1. Germline CDR1 SGHTA, CDR2 FQGNSA.

The rearrangement links TRBV6-6 to TRBJ2-4; 8 nucleotides align to TRBD1. Trimming removed 5 bases from V and 1 base from J; junction bases left unmatched: 7. Germline assignment: CDR1 MNHNY and CDR2 SVGAGI (reference sequence). This CDR3 has 16 residues. CDR3 nucleotide sequence: TGTGCCAGCAGTCGACAGGGGCCGGGGGCCAAAAACATTCAGTACTTC. The encoded protein is CASSRQGPGAKNIQYF.

The CDR3 sequence is CASSPGTVYEQYF. The CDR3 nucleotides are TGTGCCAGCTCACCTGGGACAGTATACGAGCAGTACTTC. The genes are TRBV18 and TRBJ2-7; 7 bases fit TRBD1. This CDR3 has 13 residues. V was pared by 3 bases and J by 4 bases, with 3 bases of the junction left unmatched. Germline CDR1 reads KGHSH; CDR2 reads LQKENI.

This clone appeared once. The rearrangement joins TRBV5-1 to TRBJ1-2, with D unclear. This CDR3 has 15 amino acids. Germline V lookup: CDR1 SGHRS, CDR2 YFSETQ. Deletions cut 4 bases from V and 8 bases from J, with 21 bases between. The DNA for the CDR3 is TGCGCCAGCAGCCCCGGTTGGGGTCCTATCGGCGGCTACACCTTC. Its protein is CASSPGWGPIGGYTF. Drawing the rest from reference TRBV5-1 and TRBJ1-2, the complete variable domain is KAGVTQTPRYLIKTRGQQVTLSCSPISGHRSVSWYQQTPGQGLQFLFEYFSETQRNKGNFPGRFSGRQFSNSRSEMNVSTLELGDSALYLCASSPGWGPIGGYTFGSGTRLTVV.

The V and J genes are TRBV28 and TRBJ1-5; perhaps TRBD1 as D (6 bases). The CDR3 has 16 residues. Trimming left V 3 bases short and J 3 bases short, with 15 bases between. The V gene's germline CDR1 is MDHEN and CDR2 SYDVKM. Here the CDR3 reads CASSFGFQGLNQPQHF. Here the CDR3 DNA reads TGTGCCAGCAGTTTCGGGTTCCAGGGGCTCAATCAGCCCCAGCATTTT.

CDR3 nucleotides: TGTGCCAGCACCCTAAACCCACAGGGCCCCAATGAGCAGTTCTTC. Its protein is CASTLNPQGPNEQFF. The rearrangement uses TRBV28 and TRBJ2-1; a possible D gene is TRBD1 (6 bases). Trimming removed 7 bases at V and 6 bases at J, with 19 bases between. The V gene's germline CDR1 is MDHEN and CDR2 SYDVKM. CDR3 length: 15 amino acids. Looking up the rest from reference TRBV28 and TRBJ2-1 gives the full variable domain: DVKVTQSSRYLVKRTGEKVFLECVQDMDHENMFWYRQDPGLGLRLIYFSYDVKMKEKGDIPEGYSVSREKKERFSLILESASTNQTSMYLCASTLNPQGPNEQFFGPGTRLTVL.

This clone was recorded once. The V gene is TRBV12-3 or TRBV12-4, the J gene TRBJ2-7; D is possibly TRBD2 (6 bases). Trimming took 3 bases from V and 6 from J, leaving 12 bases between them. This CDR3 comprises 13 residues. CDR3 region: CASSFGTPPEQYF. The CDR3 DNA reads TGTGCCAGCAGTTTTGGGACTCCCCCCGAGCAGTACTTC.